This T cell receptor (beta chain) was sequenced during a study of cytomegalovirus exposure and HLA in healthy donors. Method: immunoSEQ multiplex PCR; TCRdb's copy keeps in-frame clones and lacks some. This sample yields some 150,000 clones, of which approximately 93% are seen a single time; about 0.7% belongs to the top ten. The sequencing input was PBMCs. This clonotype was sampled from a man aged 18-30 years in good health and CMV-seronegative.

CDR3 residues: CASSLGGGVTDTQYF. Written as DNA, the CDR3 is TGTGCCAGCAGCTTAGGCGGGGGGGTGACAGATACGCAGTATTTT. The chain combines TRBV7-9 with TRBJ2-3; 9 positions match TRBD2. V dropped 1 base and J dropped 3; count of bases not matched to a gene: 2. The CDR3 contains 15 residues. The germline gives CDR1 SEHNR, CDR2 FQNEAQ (reference sequence).